Listed below are T cell receptor beta chains from one sample, sequenced in a study of cytomegalovirus exposure and HLA in healthy donors. TCRdb keeps only in-frame clones here, not all; method: immunoSEQ multiplex PCR. Of under 200,000 clones in the sample, approximately 84% were seen once. The sample was PBMCs. The receptor set was obtained from a man aged 25 to 40 in good health and CMV-seronegative. The CDR3 runs from the conserved cysteine through the conserved F or W. The D gene is left open where the match is weak. Only part of the rows carry a size: once, few, many, or a class if the clone is expanded.

clone_size | j_call | d_call | v_call | cdr3_aa | cdr3_nt
. | TRBJ2-7 | TRBD1 | TRBV5-1 | CASSLEGAREQYF | TGCGCCAGCAGCTTGGAGGGGGCCCGTGAGCAGTACTTC
few | TRBJ1-1 | TRBD1 | TRBV4-1 | CASSQVTGGAFF | TGCGCCAGCAGCCAGGTTACAGGGGGGGCTTTCTTT
. | TRBJ1-4 | TRBD1 | TRBV6-1 | CASSVRFDRGHLFF | TGTGCCAGCAGTGTCCGTTTTGACAGGGGGCACCTGTTTTTT
. | TRBJ1-6 | . | TRBV2 | CASSDYGGINSPLHF | TGTGCCAGCAGTGACTATGGAGGTATCAATTCACCCCTCCACTTT
. | TRBJ2-7 | TRBD1 | TRBV6-5 | CASSYSGQDSYEQYF | TGTGCCAGCAGTTACTCGGGACAGGACTCCTACGAGCAGTACTTC
once | TRBJ2-7 | TRBD2 | TRBV7-2 | CASSEAGGYEQYF | TGTGCCAGCAGTGAAGCGGGGGGTTACGAGCAGTACTTC
. | TRBJ2-7 | TRBD1 | TRBV5-4 | CASTLRAGQGGEQYF | TGTGCCAGCACCCTTCGGGCGGGACAGGGGGGCGAGCAGTACTTC
. | TRBJ1-3 | TRBD1 | TRBV6-5 | CASSPTGVGNTIYF | TGTGCCAGCAGCCCCACAGGGGTCGGAAACACCATATATTTT
few | TRBJ2-3 | TRBD2 | TRBV7-7 | CASSRHSGGSGDTQYF | TGTGCTAGCAGCAGACATAGCGGGGGGTCCGGAGATACGCAGTATTTT
. | TRBJ2-7 | . | TRBV7-9 | CASSDRDSEAYEQYF | TGTGCCAGCAGTGATCGGGACTCGGAGGCCTACGAGCAGTACTTC
. | TRBJ2-7 | . | TRBV19 | CASSMRAPEKDGAYEQYF | TGTGCCAGTAGTATGCGGGCCCCAGAAAAAGACGGGGCCTACGAGCAGTACTTC
. | TRBJ2-3 | . | TRBV28 | CASSPGAGALTDTQYF | TGTGCCAGCAGTCCCGGGGCGGGGGCCCTCACAGATACACAGTATTTT
. | TRBJ2-1 | TRBD2 | TRBV27 | CASSEHGLALWNEQFF | TGTGCCAGCAGCGAACATGGACTAGCCCTTTGGAATGAGCAGTTCTTC
few | TRBJ2-5 | TRBD2 | TRBV28 | CASSLLAGGQTQYF | TGTGCCAGCAGTTTACTAGCGGGGGGCCAGACCCAGTACTTC
. | TRBJ2-1 | . | TRBV7-6 | CASSLVRGDNEQFF | TGTGCCAGCAGCTTAGTACGCGGCGACAATGAGCAGTTCTTC
. | TRBJ1-5 | TRBD1 | TRBV18 | CASSPAIGTANQPQHF | TGTGCCAGCTCACCAGCGATCGGGACAGCTAATCAGCCCCAGCATTTT